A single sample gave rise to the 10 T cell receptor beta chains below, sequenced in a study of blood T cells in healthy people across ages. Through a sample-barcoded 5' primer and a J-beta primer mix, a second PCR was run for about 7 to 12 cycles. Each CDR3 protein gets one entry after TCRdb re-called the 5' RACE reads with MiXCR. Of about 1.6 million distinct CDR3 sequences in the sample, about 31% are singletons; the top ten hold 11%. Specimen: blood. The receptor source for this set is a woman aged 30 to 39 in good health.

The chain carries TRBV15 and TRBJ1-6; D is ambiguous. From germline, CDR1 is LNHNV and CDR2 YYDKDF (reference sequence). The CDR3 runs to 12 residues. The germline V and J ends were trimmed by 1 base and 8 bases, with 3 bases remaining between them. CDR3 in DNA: TGTGCCACCAGCAGAGTTGATTCACCCCTCCACTTT. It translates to CATSRVDSPLHF.

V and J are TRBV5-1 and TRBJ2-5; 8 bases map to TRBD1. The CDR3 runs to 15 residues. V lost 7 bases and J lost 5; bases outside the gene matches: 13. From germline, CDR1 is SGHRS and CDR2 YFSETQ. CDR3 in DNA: TGCGCCAGCGGCTCGACAGGGGCTGGACAGGAGACCCAGTACTTC. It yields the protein CASGSTGAGQETQYF. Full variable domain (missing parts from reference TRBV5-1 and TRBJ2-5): KAGVTQTPRYLIKTRGQQVTLSCSPISGHRSVSWYQQTPGQGLQFLFEYFSETQRNKGNFPGRFSGRQFSNSRSEMNVSTLELGDSALYLCASGSTGAGQETQYFGPGTRLLVL.

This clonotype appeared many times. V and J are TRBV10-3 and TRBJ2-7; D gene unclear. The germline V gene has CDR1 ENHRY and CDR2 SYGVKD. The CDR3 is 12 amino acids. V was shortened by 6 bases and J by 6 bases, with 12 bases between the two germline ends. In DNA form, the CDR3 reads TGTGCCATCAGCGAATTAGTCTTCGAGCAGTACTTC. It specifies CAISELVFEQYF.

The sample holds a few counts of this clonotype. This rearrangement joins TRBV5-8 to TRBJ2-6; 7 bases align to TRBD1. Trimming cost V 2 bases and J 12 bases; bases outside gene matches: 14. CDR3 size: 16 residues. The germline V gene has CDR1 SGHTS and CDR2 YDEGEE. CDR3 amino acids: CASSLTGTVAGGVLTF. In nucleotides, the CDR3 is TGTGCCAGCAGCTTAACCGGGACAGTCGCCGGAGGCGTCCTGACTTTC.

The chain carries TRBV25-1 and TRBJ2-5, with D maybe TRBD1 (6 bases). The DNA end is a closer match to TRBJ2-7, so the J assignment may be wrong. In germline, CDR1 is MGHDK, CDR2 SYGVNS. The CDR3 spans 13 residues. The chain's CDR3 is CASSESGDNEQYF. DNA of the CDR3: TGTGCCAGCAGTGAATCAGGGGACAACGAGCAGTACTTC.

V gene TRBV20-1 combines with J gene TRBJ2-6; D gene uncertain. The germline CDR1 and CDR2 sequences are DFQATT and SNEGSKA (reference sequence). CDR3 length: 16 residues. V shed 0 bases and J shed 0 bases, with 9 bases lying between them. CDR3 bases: TGCAGTGCTAGAGATCTACCGAACTCTGGGGCCAACGTCCTGACTTTC. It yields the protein CSARDLPNSGANVLTF.

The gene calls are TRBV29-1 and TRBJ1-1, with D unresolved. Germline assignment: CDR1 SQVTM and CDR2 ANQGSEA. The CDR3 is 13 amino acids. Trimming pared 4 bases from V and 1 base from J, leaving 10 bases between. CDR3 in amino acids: CSVVVLGNTEAFF. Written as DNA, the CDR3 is TGCAGCGTTGTGGTCTTAGGGAACACTGAAGCTTTCTTT.

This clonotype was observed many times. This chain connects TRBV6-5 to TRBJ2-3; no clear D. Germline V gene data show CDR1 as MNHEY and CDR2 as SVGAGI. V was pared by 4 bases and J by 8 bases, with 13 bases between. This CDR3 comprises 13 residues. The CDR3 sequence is CASSSLIDLTQYF. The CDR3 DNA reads TGTGCCAGCAGTTCCTTAATAGATCTTACGCAGTATTTT.

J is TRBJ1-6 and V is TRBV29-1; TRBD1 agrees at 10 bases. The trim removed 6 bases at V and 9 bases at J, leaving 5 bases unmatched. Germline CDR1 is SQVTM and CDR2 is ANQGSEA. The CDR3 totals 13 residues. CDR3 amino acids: CSVGTGEGSPLHF. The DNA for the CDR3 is TGCAGCGTGGGGACAGGGGAAGGTTCACCCCTCCACTTT.

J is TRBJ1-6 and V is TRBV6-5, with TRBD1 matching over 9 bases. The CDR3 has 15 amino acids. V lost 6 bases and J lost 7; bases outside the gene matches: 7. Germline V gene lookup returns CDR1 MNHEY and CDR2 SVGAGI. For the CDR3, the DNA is TGTGCCAGCAGCCCGGGACAGGGTAGCAATTCACCCCTCCACTTT. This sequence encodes CASSPGQGSNSPLHF.